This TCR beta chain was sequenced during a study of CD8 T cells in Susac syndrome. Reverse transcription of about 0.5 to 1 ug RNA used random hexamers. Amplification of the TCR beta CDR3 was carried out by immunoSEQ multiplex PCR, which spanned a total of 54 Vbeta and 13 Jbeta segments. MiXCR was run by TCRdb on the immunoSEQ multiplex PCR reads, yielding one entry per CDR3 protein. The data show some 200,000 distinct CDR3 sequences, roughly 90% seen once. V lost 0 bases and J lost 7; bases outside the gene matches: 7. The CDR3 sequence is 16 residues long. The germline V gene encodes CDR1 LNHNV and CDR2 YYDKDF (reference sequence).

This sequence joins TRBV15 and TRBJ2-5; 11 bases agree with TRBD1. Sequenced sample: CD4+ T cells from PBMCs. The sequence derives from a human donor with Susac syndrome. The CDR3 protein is CATSRDHPGQGGTQYF. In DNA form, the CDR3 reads TGTGCCACCAGCAGAGACCATCCGGGACAGGGGGGGACCCAGTACTTC.